These 16 T cell receptor beta chains were all obtained from the same sample, sequenced in a study of cytomegalovirus exposure and HLA in healthy donors. Sequencing was performed with immunoSEQ multiplex PCR; in TCRdb, only in-frame clones are kept and a portion is missing. The sample carries about 150,000 clones, 87% recorded once. The material sequenced was PBMCs. All receptors come from a man between 18 and 29 years old in good health and CMV-seropositive.

The CDR3 nucleotides read TGTGCCAGTAGTGCAGGGGGACTAGCAAGCTCCTACGAGCAGTACTTC. It encodes CASSAGGLASSYEQYF. The rearrangement joins TRBV19 to TRBJ2-7, with 9 bases identical to TRBD2. Germline-derived CDR1 and CDR2 are LNHDA and SQIVND (reference sequence). The CDR3 is made up of 16 amino acids. V shed 5 bases and J 0 bases; nucleotides not matched to a gene: 8.

The rearrangement joins TRBV7-9 to TRBJ2-3; weak D call: TRBD1 (6 bases). CDR1 is SEHNR, CDR2 FQNEAQ, per germline (reference sequence). The CDR3 has 17 amino acids. V was trimmed by 2 bases and J by 0 bases, leaving 15 bases between them. This CDR3 reads CASSLRPGELSTDTQYF. The CDR3 DNA reads as TGTGCCAGCAGCTTACGTCCAGGGGAGCTCAGCACAGATACGCAGTATTTT.

The rearrangement links TRBV15 to TRBJ1-1; D possibly corresponds to TRBD1 (6 bases). The CDR3 length is 13 residues. V dropped 0 bases and J dropped 11 bases, with 13 bases sitting between them. From germline, CDR1 is LNHNV and CDR2 YYDKDF (reference sequence). The CDR3 reads CATSRDISGEAFF. The CDR3 DNA reads TGTGCCACCAGCAGAGATATATCAGGGGAGGCTTTCTTT.

The J gene is TRBJ1-1, the V gene TRBV7-9, with unresolved D. Germline lookup yields CDR1 SEHNR and CDR2 FQNEAQ (reference sequence). The length of the CDR3 is 14 residues. V lost 5 bases to trimming and J lost 1 base, with 11 bases between them. CDR3 sequence: CASSPLRRNTEAFF. For the CDR3, the DNA is TGTGCCAGCAGCCCGCTGCGGAGGAACACTGAAGCTTTCTTT. The whole variable domain, filled in from reference TRBV7-9 and TRBJ1-1, reads DTGVSQNPRHKITKRGQNVTFRCDPISEHNRLYWYRQTLGQGPEFLTYFQNEAQLEKSRLLSDRFSAERPKGSFSTLEIQRTEQGDSAMYLCASSPLRRNTEAFFGQGTRLTVV.

This sequence joins TRBV4-1 and TRBJ2-2; the match to TRBD1 covers 9 bases. This CDR3 is built from 18 residues. CDR1 is MGHRA, CDR2 YSYEKL, per germline. With V trimmed by 3 bases and J by 1 base, 9 bases remained unmatched. CDR3 DNA: TGCGCCAGCAGCCAGGCGTCCGGGACAGGGAAGAACACCGGGGAGCTGTTTTTT. Its protein product is CASSQASGTGKNTGELFF.

V gene TRBV5-5 combines with J gene TRBJ1-2; 9 nucleotides agree with TRBD1. There are 14 residues in the CDR3. Germline loops: CDR1 SGHKS, CDR2 YYEKEE (reference sequence). V lost 6 bases to trimming and J lost 5 bases; unmatched junction nucleotides: 8. The DNA for the CDR3 is TGTGCCAGCACCATTGGACAGGGGAGGTATGGCTACACCTTC. Amino acids: CASTIGQGRYGYTF. Full variable domain (rest looked up from reference TRBV5-5 and TRBJ1-2): DAGVTQSPTHLIKTRGQQVTLRCSPISGHKSVSWYQQVLGQGPQFIFQYYEKEERGRGNFPDRFSARQFPNYSSELNVNALLLGDSALYLCASTIGQGRYGYTFGSGTRLTVV.

This clone was recorded only once. V gene TRBV4-1 combines with J gene TRBJ1-5, with a tentative D call TRBD1 (5 bases). CDR1 is MGHRA, CDR2 YSYEKL, per germline. The CDR3 is made up of 17 amino acids. Trimming removed 3 bases from V and 6 bases from J, with 21 bases in between. This CDR3 is CASSQDMYTRPGQPQHF. The DNA of the CDR3 is TGCGCCAGCAGCCAGGACATGTACACACGTCCAGGTCAGCCCCAGCATTTT.

The genes are TRBV7-9 and TRBJ2-1; 7 nucleotides align to TRBD1. The CDR3 sequence is 15 residues long. With 1 base clipped from V and 9 bases from J, the junction kept 9 bases outside the gene matches. Germline V CDR1 and CDR2: SEHNR, FQNEAQ (reference sequence). CDR3 sequence reads: CASSLGDRVSSEQFF. DNA of the CDR3: TGTGCCAGCAGCTTAGGTGACAGGGTCTCGAGTGAGCAGTTCTTC.

This rearrangement joins TRBV19 to TRBJ2-7; TRBD1 matches 12 bases. The length of the CDR3 is 15 residues. The germline gives CDR1 LNHDA, CDR2 SQIVND (reference sequence). The trim removed 0 bases at V and 6 bases at J, leaving 3 bases unmatched. DNA for the CDR3: TGTGCCAGTAGTATAGAGGGACAGGGGGCGGCCGAGCAGTACTTC. It specifies CASSIEGQGAAEQYF.

V is TRBV2 and J is TRBJ1-5, with D maybe TRBD1 (5 bases). V lost 7 bases, J lost 3 bases, and 13 bases lay in between. This CDR3 comprises 14 residues. From germline, CDR1 is SNHLY and CDR2 FYNNEI. The DNA for the CDR3 is TGTGCCAGCATGCCAGGGACTATCAATCAGCCCCAGCATTTT. This sequence encodes CASMPGTINQPQHF.

The chain joins TRBV5-6 to TRBJ1-1; maybe TRBD1 (6 bases). The CDR3 length is 17 residues. The V gene lost 1 base and the J gene lost 0 bases, with 16 bases spanning the gap. Germline loops: CDR1 SGHDT, CDR2 YYEEEE. The CDR3 DNA follows: TGTGCCAGCAGCTTGTCACAGGGCAACCTTATGAACACTGAAGCTTTCTTT. It is translated as CASSLSQGNLMNTEAFF.

The chain couples TRBV7-9 to TRBJ2-7; no clear D. This CDR3 is 15 amino acids long. V lost 1 base and J 0 bases, leaving 10 bases between the germline ends. The germline V gene has CDR1 SEHNR and CDR2 FQNEAQ (reference sequence). In DNA form, the CDR3 reads TGTGCCAGCAGCTTAGGGCCGGCGGCCTCCTACGAGCAGTACTTC. It codes for CASSLGPAASYEQYF.

V gene TRBV29-1 combines with J gene TRBJ2-1; TRBD2 matches at 8 bases. Losses at the gene ends were 0 bases for V and 4 bases for J; bases not matched to a gene: 8. CDR3 length equals 16 residues. Germline CDR1 is SQVTM and CDR2 is ANQGSEA. The CDR3 region has the DNA TGCAGCGTTGAAGATCGGGTACTAGCGGTTTACAATGAGCAGTTCTTC. Translating it yields CSVEDRVLAVYNEQFF.

This chain connects TRBV27 to TRBJ2-2; TRBD2 might be the D (6 bases). Trimming took off 1 base at V and 4 bases at J, with 19 bases between the two ends. This CDR3 spans 18 amino acids. Germline-derived CDR1 and CDR2 are MNHEY and SMNVEV (reference sequence). The CDR3 protein is CASSLLGSAGYFTGELFF. The CDR3 nucleotides read TGTGCCAGCAGTTTATTGGGGTCGGCGGGGTACTTCACCGGGGAGCTGTTTTTT.

The count of this clone is one. This chain links TRBV7-9 with TRBJ1-2; D gene uncertain. Germline CDR1 SEHNR, CDR2 FQNEAQ (reference sequence). The CDR3 runs to 14 residues. V was clipped by 1 base and J by 7 bases, with 13 bases between them. DNA for the CDR3: TGTGCCAGCAGCTTAGATGAGGTGGCTATTGGCTACACCTTC. It yields the protein CASSLDEVAIGYTF.

In this sample, this clone turned up once. Written as DNA, the CDR3 is TGTGCCAGCAACGGACAGTACACAGATACGCAGTATTTT. Translation gives CASNGQYTDTQYF. The genes are TRBV6-1 and TRBJ2-3, with D possibly TRBD1 on 6 matching bases. Germline V CDR1 and CDR2: MNHNS, SASEGT. V shed 7 bases and J shed 2 bases, with 10 bases lying between them. The CDR3 contains 13 residues.